This passage covers 22 T cell receptor beta chains from one sample sequenced in a study of blood T cell repertoires in COVID-19. Measured with immunoSEQ multiplex PCR; TCRdb has only the in-frame clones, and not every one. Of roughly 150,000 clones in the sample, less than 85% were seen once. Sequencing was done on a sample of PBMCs or T cells enriched from blood (not recorded which). The receptors were gathered from a woman between 18 and 29 years old who had been exposed to COVID-19.

This rearrangement joins TRBV19 to TRBJ2-1; 8 bases are a match to TRBD2. V shed 3 bases and J 4 bases; nucleotides not matched to a gene: 2. The CDR3 extends over 14 amino acids. Germline V gives CDR1 LNHDA, CDR2 SQIVND (reference sequence). CDR3: CASSMSGRYNEQFF. In nucleotides, the CDR3 is TGTGCCAGTAGTATGAGCGGGAGATACAATGAGCAGTTCTTC.

This clone turned up a few times. This chain uses TRBV6-4 with TRBJ1-1; 9 nucleotides match TRBD1. The CDR3 spans 15 residues. The junction had 8 bases not matched to a gene; V was cut back by 4 bases and J by 5 bases. Germline assignment: CDR1 MRHNA and CDR2 SNTAGT. The DNA for the CDR3 is TGTGCCAGCAGTGCGGACAGGGGAGGTGGGACTGAAGCTTTCTTT. Its protein is CASSADRGGGTEAFF.

The chain is built from TRBV6-1 and TRBJ1-3; D might be TRBD1 (6 bases). V was cut by 1 base and J by 2 bases, with 9 bases left in between. Germline-derived CDR1 and CDR2 are MNHNS and SASEGT. The CDR3 consists of 15 residues. The CDR3 DNA reads TGTGCCAGCAGTGAAGGGACAGCTCCTGGAAACACCATATATTTT. As protein: CASSEGTAPGNTIYF.

V usage is TRBV11-2 and J usage is TRBJ1-1, with D uncertain. The germline V gene encodes CDR1 SGHAT and CDR2 FQNNGV. The length of the CDR3 is 13 residues. Trimming removed 4 bases from V and 0 bases from J, with 6 bases in between. CDR3 DNA sequence: TGTGCCAGCAGCTCGCAGGTGAACACTGAAGCTTTCTTT. As protein: CASSSQVNTEAFF.

The chain is built from TRBV23-1 and TRBJ2-2; D is unclear. TRBV23-1 is given ORF status, its function remaining uncertain. V was pared by 0 bases and J by 0 bases, with 8 bases between. This CDR3 contains 16 residues. CDR3 sequence: CASSQSMAANTGELFF. CDR3 nucleotides: TGCGCCAGCAGTCAATCGATGGCAGCGAACACCGGGGAGCTGTTTTTT.

CDR3 coding DNA: TGTGCCAGCAGTTTTTCTTATCCGGTAGACTACACCTTC. Its translation: CASSFSYPVDYTF. This rearrangement joins TRBV27 to TRBJ1-2, with D unresolved. Germline V lookup: CDR1 MNHEY, CDR2 SMNVEV (reference sequence). V lost 3 bases to trimming and J lost 10 bases, with 15 bases between them. CDR3 length: 13 amino acids.

This clone occurred a few times. The chain couples TRBV6-2 or TRBV6-3 to TRBJ2-1, with TRBD2 matching over 14 bases. The CDR3 is made up of 15 amino acids. V lost 5 bases, J lost 10 bases, and 7 bases stayed unmatched. The germline gives CDR1 MNHEY, CDR2 SVGEGT. The CDR3 sequence is CASSPGTSGSREQFF. DNA for the CDR3: TGTGCCAGCAGTCCCGGGACTAGCGGGAGCCGAGAGCAGTTCTTC.

V usage is TRBV11-2 and J usage is TRBJ2-1; 11 bases are a match to TRBD2. With V trimmed by 5 bases and J by 3 bases, 3 bases remained unmatched. The V gene's germline CDR1 is SGHAT and CDR2 FQNNGV. The CDR3 loop spans 15 amino acids. The CDR3 DNA sequence: TGTGCCAGCAGCAAGACTAGCGGGATCTACAATGAGCAGTTCTTC. It encodes CASSKTSGIYNEQFF.

This chain connects TRBV27 to TRBJ1-6; D is perhaps TRBD1 (5 bases). The CDR3 runs 17 residues. Trimming shortened V by 0 bases and J by 6 bases, and 15 bases separated the two germline ends. Per germline, CDR1 MNHEY and CDR2 SMNVEV (reference sequence). CDR3 sequence reads: CASSLSLFDGANSPLHF. The CDR3 coding sequence is TGTGCCAGCAGTTTATCTCTTTTTGATGGGGCTAATTCACCCCTCCACTTT.

This clone appeared a few times. Within the sample, other DNA sequences also encode this same CDR3. The chain links TRBV11-3 to TRBJ2-1, with TRBD1 matching 7 bases. Germline trimming cut 0 bases from V and 0 bases from J; bases unmatched to any gene: 8. The CDR3 runs to 18 residues. The germline CDR1 and CDR2 sequences are SGHNT and YENEEA. CDR3 coding DNA: TGTGCCAGCAGCTTAGATCAAGGGGGCTCTGGCTCCTACAATGAGCAGTTCTTC. Its translation is CASSLDQGGSGSYNEQFF.

The rearrangement links TRBV16 to TRBJ1-1; D remains unclear. Trimming pared 1 base from V and 2 bases from J, leaving 8 bases between. Germline V gene lookup returns CDR1 KGHSY and CDR2 FQNENV. This CDR3 has 14 amino acids. The CDR3 DNA is TGTGCCAGCAGCCAATATGGCAGAAACACTGAAGCTTTCTTT. Translation: CASSQYGRNTEAFF. Drawing the rest from reference TRBV16 and TRBJ1-1, the complete variable domain is GEEVAQTPKHLVRGEGQKAKLYCAPIKGHSYVFWYQQVLKNEFKFLISFQNENVFDETGMPKERFSAKCLPNSPCSLEIQATKLEDSAVYFCASSQYGRNTEAFFGQGTRLTVV.

The V and J genes are TRBV5-4 and TRBJ1-1, with 8 bases identical to TRBD1. V shed 2 bases, J shed 10 bases, and the junction held 4 bases outside the gene matches. The germline V gene has CDR1 SGHNT and CDR2 YYREEE (reference sequence). This CDR3 comprises 12 residues. CDR3: CASSLPDRGAFF. CDR3 sequence (DNA): TGTGCCAGCAGCTTACCTGACAGGGGAGCTTTCTTT.

This rearrangement joins TRBV5-6 to TRBJ1-2; 7 bases are shared with TRBD1. From germline, CDR1 is SGHDT and CDR2 YYEEEE. V was clipped by 5 bases and J by 1 base; unmatched bases: 5. The length of the CDR3 is 14 residues. This CDR3 is CASSSQGDNYGYTF. The DNA of the CDR3 is TGTGCCAGCAGTTCCCAGGGGGATAACTATGGCTACACCTTC.

This clone appeared once. The V call is TRBV5-1, the J call TRBJ1-5; D remains ambiguous. The CDR3 covers 15 residues. Trimming took 5 bases from V and 0 from J, leaving 12 bases between them. Germline CDR1 SGHRS, CDR2 YFSETQ. As DNA, the CDR3 is TGCGCCAGCAGACTGAGAAGCGATAGCAATCAGCCCCAGCATTTT. It is translated as CASRLRSDSNQPQHF.

The chain carries TRBV29-1 and TRBJ2-3; maybe TRBD1 (6 bases). Trimming took off 1 base at V and 1 base at J, with 6 bases between the two ends. This CDR3 contains 13 residues. CDR1 and CDR2 (germline): SQVTM, ANQGSEA. CDR3 loop: CSVEGTGTDTQYF. The CDR3 nucleotides are TGCAGCGTTGAAGGGACAGGCACAGATACGCAGTATTTT.

This clone was seen a few times. The V call is TRBV5-1, the J call TRBJ2-5, with D perhaps TRBD1 (6 bases). Trimming took 4 bases from V and 5 from J, leaving 15 bases between them. Per the germline V gene, CDR1 is SGHRS and CDR2 is YFSETQ. The CDR3 runs 14 residues. In DNA form, the CDR3 reads TGCGCCAGCAGCCTTACGACAGGCCCCGAGACCCAGTACTTC. Translating it yields CASSLTTGPETQYF.

This clone was seen more than once but under ten times. Mismatch with germline at one junction end may stem from a read error. The V gene is TRBV10-3, the J gene TRBJ1-2; 8 bases are shared with TRBD1. The CDR3 length is 13 residues. Germline V lookup: CDR1 ENHRY, CDR2 SYGVKD. This CDR3 is CAISESNGRDRRF. The CDR3 bases are TGTGCCATCAGTGAGTCGAATGGACGGGACAGGCGCTTC.

The rearrangement uses TRBV14 and TRBJ2-1, with D possibly matching TRBD2 (5 bases). Germline V gene data show CDR1 as SGHDN and CDR2 as FVKESK. V lost 1 base and J 8 bases, leaving 9 bases between the germline ends. The CDR3 sequence is 13 residues long. The DNA for the CDR3 is TGTGCCAGCAGCCAAGTGGCGGGCCATGAGCAGTTCTTC. Translating gives CASSQVAGHEQFF.

CDR3 amino acids: CSVTHVRGETQYF. CDR3 DNA: TGCAGCGTTACCCACGTTCGAGGAGAGACCCAGTACTTC. The V and J genes are TRBV29-1 and TRBJ2-5, with D unclear. V lost 5 bases to trimming and J lost 4 bases, with 14 bases between them. The CDR3 runs to 13 residues. From germline, CDR1 is SQVTM and CDR2 ANQGSEA.

This rearrangement joins TRBV24-1 to TRBJ1-2; no definite D call. In germline, CDR1 is KGHDR, CDR2 SFDVKD. The CDR3 has 13 amino acids. V lost 4 bases and J lost 4, with 9 bases in between. The CDR3 DNA reads as TGTGCCACCAGTGACGGAGTCCTCTATGGCTACACCTTC. Translating it yields CATSDGVLYGYTF.

The chain carries TRBV7-8 and TRBJ2-7; D is perhaps TRBD2 (5 bases). Between the trimmed V and J ends, which lost 2 bases and 0 bases, there was a span of 11 bases. The CDR3 extends over 15 amino acids. CDR1 is SGHVS and CDR2 is FQNEAQ in the germline V gene. CDR3: CASSLRGRDSYEQYF. In DNA, the CDR3 is TGTGCCAGCAGCTTAAGAGGCCGGGACTCCTACGAGCAGTACTTC.

This clone was observed a handful of times. This rearrangement joins TRBV3-1 (or the pseudogene TRBV3-2) to TRBJ1-2, with 8 bases matching TRBD1. CDR3 length: 14 residues. Germline CDR1 is LGHDT and CDR2 is YNNKEL (reference sequence). V lost 2 bases and J lost 4; bases outside the gene matches: 3. The CDR3 coding sequence is TGTGCCAGCAGCCAACCCGACAGGGGCTATGGCTACACCTTC. Protein sequence: CASSQPDRGYGYTF.